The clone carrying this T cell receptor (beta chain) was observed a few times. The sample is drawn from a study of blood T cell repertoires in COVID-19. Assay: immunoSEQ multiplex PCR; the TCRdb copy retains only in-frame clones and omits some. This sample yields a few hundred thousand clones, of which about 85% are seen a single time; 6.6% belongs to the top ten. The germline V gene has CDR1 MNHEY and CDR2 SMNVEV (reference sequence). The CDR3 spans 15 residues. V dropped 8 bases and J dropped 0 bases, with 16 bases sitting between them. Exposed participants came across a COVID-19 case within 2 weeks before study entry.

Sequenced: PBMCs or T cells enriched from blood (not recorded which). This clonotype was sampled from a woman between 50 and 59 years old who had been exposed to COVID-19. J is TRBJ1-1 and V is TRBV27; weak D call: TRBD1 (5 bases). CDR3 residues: CASRLAGRMNTEAFF. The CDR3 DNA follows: TGTGCCAGCCGGTTAGCGGGACGGATGAACACTGAAGCTTTCTTT.